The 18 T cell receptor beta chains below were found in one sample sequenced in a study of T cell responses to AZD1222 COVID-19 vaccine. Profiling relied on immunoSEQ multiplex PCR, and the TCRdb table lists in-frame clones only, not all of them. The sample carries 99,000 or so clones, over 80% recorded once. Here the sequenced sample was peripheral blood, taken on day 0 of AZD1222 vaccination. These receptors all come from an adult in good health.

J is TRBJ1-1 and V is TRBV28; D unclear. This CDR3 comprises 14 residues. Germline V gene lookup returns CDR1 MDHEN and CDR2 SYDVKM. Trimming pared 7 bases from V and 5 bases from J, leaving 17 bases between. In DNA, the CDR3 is TGTGCCAGCACCCTTTTGGGCGGGAAGACTGAAGCTTTCTTT. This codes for CASTLLGGKTEAFF.

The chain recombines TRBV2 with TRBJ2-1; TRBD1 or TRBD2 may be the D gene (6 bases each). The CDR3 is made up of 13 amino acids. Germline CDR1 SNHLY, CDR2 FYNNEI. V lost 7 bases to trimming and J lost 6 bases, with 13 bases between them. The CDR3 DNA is TGTGCCAGCATAACAGGGAGGAGCAATGAGCAGTTCTTC. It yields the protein CASITGRSNEQFF.

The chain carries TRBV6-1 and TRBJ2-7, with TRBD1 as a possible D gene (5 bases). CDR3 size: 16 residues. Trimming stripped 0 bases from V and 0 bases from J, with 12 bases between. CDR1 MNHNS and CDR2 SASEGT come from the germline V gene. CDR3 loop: CASSEALAGLSYEQYF. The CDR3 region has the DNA TGTGCCAGCAGTGAAGCACTCGCAGGGCTCTCCTACGAGCAGTACTTC.

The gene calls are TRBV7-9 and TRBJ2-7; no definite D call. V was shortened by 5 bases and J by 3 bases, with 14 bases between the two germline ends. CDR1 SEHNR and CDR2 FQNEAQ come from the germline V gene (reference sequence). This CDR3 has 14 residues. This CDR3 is CASSLMQINYEQYF. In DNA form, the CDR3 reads TGTGCCAGCAGCCTAATGCAGATTAACTACGAGCAGTACTTC.

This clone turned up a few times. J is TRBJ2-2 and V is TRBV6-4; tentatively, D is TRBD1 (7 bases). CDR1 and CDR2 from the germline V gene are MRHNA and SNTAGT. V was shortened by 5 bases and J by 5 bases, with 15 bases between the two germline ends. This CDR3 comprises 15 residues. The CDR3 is CASSTGDSTTGELFF. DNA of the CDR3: TGTGCCAGCAGTACAGGGGACTCGACGACCGGGGAGCTGTTTTTT.

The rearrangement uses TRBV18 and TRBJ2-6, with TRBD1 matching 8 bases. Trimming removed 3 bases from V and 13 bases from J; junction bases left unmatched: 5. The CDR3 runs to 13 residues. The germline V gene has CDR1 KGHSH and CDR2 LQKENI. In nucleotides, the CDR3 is TGTGCCAGCTCACCGGGACAGGAGAAAGTCCTGACTTTC. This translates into CASSPGQEKVLTF.

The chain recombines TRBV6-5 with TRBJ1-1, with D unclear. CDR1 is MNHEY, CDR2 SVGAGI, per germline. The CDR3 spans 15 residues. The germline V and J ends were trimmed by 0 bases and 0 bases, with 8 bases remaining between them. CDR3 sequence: CASSYSQPMNTEAFF. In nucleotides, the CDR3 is TGTGCCAGCAGTTACTCGCAGCCCATGAACACTGAAGCTTTCTTT.

The DNA of the CDR3 is TGTGCCAGCAGCTTCCCCGCGGATACGCAGTATTTT. Translating gives CASSFPADTQYF. The V call is TRBV7-9, the J call TRBJ2-3; D ambiguous. This CDR3 is 12 amino acids long. V was cut by 3 bases and J by 6 bases, with 7 bases left in between. Germline CDR1 reads SEHNR; CDR2 reads FQNEAQ (reference sequence).

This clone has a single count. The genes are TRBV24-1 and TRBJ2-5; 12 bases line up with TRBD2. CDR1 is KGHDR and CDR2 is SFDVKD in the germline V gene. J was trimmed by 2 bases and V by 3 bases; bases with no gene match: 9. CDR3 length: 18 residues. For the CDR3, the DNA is TGTGCCACCAGTGATACGAAATCCGGGACTAGCGGGCAAGAGACCCAGTACTTC. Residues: CATSDTKSGTSGQETQYF.

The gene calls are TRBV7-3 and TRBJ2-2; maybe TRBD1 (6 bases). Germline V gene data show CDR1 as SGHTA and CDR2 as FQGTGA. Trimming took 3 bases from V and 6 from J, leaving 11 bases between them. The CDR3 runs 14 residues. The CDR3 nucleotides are TGTGCCAGCAGCTTGTACAGGGATGCCGGGGAGCTGTTTTTT. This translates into CASSLYRDAGELFF.

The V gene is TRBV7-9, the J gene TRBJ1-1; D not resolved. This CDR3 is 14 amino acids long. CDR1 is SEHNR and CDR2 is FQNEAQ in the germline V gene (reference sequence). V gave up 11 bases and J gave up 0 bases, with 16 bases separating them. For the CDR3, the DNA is TGTGCCGGAGGAGCGGCGCCCCTGAACACTGAAGCTTTCTTT. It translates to CAGGAAPLNTEAFF.

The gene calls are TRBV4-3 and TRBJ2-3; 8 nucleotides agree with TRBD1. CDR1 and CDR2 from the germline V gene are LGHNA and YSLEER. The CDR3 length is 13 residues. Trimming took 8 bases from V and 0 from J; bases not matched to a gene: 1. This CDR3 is CASGQGSTDTQYF. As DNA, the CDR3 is TGCGCCAGCGGACAGGGTAGCACAGATACGCAGTATTTT.

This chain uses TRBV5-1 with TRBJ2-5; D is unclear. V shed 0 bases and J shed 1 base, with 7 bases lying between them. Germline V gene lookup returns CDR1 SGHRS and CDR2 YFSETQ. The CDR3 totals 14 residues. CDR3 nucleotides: TGCGCCAGCAGCTTGGCGCGTGGCCAAGAGACCCAGTACTTC. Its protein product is CASSLARGQETQYF. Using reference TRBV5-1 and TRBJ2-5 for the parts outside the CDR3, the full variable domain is KAGVTQTPRYLIKTRGQQVTLSCSPISGHRSVSWYQQTPGQGLQFLFEYFSETQRNKGNFPGRFSGRQFSNSRSEMNVSTLELGDSALYLCASSLARGQETQYFGPGTRLLVL.

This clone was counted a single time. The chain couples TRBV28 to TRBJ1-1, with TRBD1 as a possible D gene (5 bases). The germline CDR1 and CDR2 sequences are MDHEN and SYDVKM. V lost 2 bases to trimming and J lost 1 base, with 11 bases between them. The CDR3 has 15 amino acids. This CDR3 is CASSLPHGGNTEAFF. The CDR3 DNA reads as TGTGCCAGCAGTTTACCCCATGGGGGGAACACTGAAGCTTTCTTT.

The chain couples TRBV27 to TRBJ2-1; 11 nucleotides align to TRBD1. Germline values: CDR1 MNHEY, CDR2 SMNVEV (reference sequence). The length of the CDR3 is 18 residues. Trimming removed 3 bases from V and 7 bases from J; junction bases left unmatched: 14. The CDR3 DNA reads TGTGCCAGCAGTTTCACGGACAGGGGGCTCGGTATGGTGAATGAGCAGTTCTTC. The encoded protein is CASSFTDRGLGMVNEQFF.

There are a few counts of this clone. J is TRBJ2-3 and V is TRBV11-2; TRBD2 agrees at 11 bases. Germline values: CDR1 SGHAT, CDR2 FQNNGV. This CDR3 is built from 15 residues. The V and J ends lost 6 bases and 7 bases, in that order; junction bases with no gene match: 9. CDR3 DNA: TGTGCCAGCAGACGACTAGCGGGGATCTTTAATACGCAGTATTTT. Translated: CASRRLAGIFNTQYF.

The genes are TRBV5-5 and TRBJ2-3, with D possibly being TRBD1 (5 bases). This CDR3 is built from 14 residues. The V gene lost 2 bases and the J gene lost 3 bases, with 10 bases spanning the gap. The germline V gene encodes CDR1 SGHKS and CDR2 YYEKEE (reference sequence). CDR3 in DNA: TGTGCCAGCAGCTTTTCTTCAGGGACAGATACGCAGTATTTT. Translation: CASSFSSGTDTQYF.

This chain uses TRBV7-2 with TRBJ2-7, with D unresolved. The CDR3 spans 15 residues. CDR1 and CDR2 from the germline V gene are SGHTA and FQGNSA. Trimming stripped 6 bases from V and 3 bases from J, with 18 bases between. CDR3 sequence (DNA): TGTGCCAGCAGGTTGGGGATCATGGCTAGCTACGAGCAGTACTTC. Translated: CASRLGIMASYEQYF.